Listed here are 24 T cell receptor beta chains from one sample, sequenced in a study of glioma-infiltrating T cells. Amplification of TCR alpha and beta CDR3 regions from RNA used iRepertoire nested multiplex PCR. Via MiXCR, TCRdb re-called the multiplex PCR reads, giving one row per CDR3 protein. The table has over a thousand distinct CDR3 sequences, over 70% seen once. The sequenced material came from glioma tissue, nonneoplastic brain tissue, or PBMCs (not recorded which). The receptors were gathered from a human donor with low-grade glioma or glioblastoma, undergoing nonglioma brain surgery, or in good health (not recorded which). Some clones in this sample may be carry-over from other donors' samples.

The CDR3 DNA is TGCAGTGCTAGAGTCTCCGGGACTAGCGTTAGAGAGCAGTACTTC. Its protein is CSARVSGTSVREQYF. The J gene is TRBJ2-7, the V gene TRBV20-1, with 10 positions matching TRBD2. V was pared by 1 base and J by 7 bases, with 10 bases of the junction left unmatched. This CDR3 region has 15 residues. CDR1 is DFQATT, CDR2 SNEGSKA, per germline (reference sequence).

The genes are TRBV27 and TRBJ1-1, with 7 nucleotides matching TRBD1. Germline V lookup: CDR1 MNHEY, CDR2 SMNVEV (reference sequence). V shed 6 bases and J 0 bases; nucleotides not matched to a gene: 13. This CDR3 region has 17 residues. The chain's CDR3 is CASRTRQGGAMNTEAFF. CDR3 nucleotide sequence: TGTGCCAGCAGGACCCGACAGGGTGGGGCAATGAACACTGAAGCTTTCTTT.

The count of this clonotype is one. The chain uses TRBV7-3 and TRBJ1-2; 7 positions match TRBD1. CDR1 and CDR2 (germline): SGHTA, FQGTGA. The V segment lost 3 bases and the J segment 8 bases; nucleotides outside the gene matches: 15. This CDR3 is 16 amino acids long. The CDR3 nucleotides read TGTGCCAGCAGCTTGACGACCAGGGGGGACCAAGACGGCTACACCTTC. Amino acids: CASSLTTRGDQDGYTF.

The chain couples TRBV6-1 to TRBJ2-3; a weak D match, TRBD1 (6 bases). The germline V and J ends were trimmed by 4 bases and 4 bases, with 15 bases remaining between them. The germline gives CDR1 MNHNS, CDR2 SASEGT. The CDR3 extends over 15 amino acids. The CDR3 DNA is TGTGCCAGCAGTGGGACAGCCGCGTGGCCAGATACGCAGTATTTT. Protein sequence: CASSGTAAWPDTQYF.

CDR3 in DNA: TGTGCCATCAGTGATTGGGGCAAGGATCAGCCCCAGCATTTT. Its translation: CAISDWGKDQPQHF. This chain uses TRBV10-3 with TRBJ1-5; perhaps TRBD1 as D (5 bases). The V end lost 3 bases, the J end lost 5 bases, and 11 bases lay between the germline ends. The germline V gene encodes CDR1 ENHRY and CDR2 SYGVKD. The CDR3 spans 14 residues.

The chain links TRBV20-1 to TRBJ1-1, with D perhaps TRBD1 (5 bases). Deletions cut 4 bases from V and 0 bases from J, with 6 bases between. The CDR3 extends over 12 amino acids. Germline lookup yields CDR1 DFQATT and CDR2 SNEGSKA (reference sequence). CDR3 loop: CSAIGVNTEAFF. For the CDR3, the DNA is TGCAGTGCTATAGGGGTGAACACTGAAGCTTTCTTT.

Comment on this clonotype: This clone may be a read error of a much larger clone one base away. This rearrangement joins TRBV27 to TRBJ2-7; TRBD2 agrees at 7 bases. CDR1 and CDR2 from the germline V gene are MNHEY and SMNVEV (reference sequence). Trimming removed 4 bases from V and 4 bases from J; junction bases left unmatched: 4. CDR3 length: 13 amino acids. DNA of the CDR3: TGTGCCAGCAGTTACTACGGGGGGTACGAGCAGTACTTC. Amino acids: CASSYYGGYEQYF.

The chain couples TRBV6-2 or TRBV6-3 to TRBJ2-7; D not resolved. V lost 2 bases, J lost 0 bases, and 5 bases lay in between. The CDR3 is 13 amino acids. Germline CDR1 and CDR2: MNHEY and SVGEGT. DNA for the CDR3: TGTGCCAGCAGTTACAGGGACTCCTACGAGCAGTACTTC. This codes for CASSYRDSYEQYF.

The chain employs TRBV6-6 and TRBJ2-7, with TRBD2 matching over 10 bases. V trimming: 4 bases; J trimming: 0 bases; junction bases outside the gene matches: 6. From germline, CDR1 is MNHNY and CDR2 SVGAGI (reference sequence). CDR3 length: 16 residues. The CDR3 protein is CASSSIAGGVSYEQYF. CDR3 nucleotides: TGTGCCAGCAGTTCAATAGCGGGAGGCGTCTCCTACGAGCAGTACTTC.

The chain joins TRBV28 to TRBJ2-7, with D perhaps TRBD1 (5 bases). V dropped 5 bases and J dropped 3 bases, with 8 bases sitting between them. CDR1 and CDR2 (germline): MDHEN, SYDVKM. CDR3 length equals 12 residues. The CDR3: CASSLDSYEQYF. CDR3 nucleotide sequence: TGTGCCAGCAGTCTAGACAGCTACGAGCAGTACTTC.

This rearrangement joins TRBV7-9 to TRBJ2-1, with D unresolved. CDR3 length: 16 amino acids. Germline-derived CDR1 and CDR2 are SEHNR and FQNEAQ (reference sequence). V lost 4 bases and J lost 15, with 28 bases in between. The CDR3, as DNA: TGTGCCAGCAGCTCATTGGTGGGAACTTCCCTTGATGAGTGGTTCTTC. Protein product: CASSSLVGTSLDEWFF.

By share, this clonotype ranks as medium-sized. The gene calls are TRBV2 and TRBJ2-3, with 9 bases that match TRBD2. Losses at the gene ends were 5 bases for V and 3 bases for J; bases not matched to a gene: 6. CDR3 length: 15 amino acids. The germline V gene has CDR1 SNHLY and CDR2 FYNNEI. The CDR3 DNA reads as TGTGCCAGCAGTCCACTAGCGGGTGGGACAGATACGCAGTATTTT. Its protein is CASSPLAGGTDTQYF.

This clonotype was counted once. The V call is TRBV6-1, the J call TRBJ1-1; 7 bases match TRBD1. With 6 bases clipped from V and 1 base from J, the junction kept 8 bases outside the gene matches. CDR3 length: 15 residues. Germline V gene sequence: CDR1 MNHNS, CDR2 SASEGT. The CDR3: CASRPGQTRNTEAFF. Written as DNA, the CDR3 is TGTGCCAGCAGGCCGGGACAGACAAGGAACACTGAAGCTTTCTTT.

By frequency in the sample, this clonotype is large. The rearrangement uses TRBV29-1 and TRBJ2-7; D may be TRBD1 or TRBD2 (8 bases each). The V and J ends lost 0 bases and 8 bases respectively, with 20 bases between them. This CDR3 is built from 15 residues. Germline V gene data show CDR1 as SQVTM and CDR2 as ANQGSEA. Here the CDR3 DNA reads TGCAGCGTTGAAGATAGCGGGACAGGTCAAGTCCAGCAGTACTTC. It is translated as CSVEDSGTGQVQQYF.

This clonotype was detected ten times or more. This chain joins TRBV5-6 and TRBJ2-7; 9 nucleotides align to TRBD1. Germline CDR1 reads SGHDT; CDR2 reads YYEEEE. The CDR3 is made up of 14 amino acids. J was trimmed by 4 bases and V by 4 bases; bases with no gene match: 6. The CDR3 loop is CASSPGQGPYEQYF. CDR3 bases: TGTGCCAGCAGCCCGGGACAGGGACCATACGAGCAGTACTTC.

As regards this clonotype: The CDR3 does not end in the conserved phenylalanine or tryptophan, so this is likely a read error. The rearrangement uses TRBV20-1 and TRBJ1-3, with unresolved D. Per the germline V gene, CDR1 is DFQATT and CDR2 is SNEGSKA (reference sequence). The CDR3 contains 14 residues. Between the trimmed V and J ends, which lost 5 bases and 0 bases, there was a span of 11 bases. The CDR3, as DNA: TGCAGTGCTCTAGACCCCGTCTCTGGAAACACCATATATTAT. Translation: CSALDPVSGNTIYY.

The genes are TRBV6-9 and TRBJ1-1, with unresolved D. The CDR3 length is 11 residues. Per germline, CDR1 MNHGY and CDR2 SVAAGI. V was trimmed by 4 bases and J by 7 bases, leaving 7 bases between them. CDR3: CASSFLDEAFF. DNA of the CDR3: TGTGCCAGCAGTTTTTTGGATGAAGCTTTCTTT.

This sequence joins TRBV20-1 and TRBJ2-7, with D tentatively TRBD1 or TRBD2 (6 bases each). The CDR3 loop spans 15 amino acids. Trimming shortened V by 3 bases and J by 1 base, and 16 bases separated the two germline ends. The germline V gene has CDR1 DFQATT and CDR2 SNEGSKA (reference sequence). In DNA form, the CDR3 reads TGCAGTGCTAGTAACAGGGTCGGGACTTCCTACGAGCAGTACTTC. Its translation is CSASNRVGTSYEQYF.

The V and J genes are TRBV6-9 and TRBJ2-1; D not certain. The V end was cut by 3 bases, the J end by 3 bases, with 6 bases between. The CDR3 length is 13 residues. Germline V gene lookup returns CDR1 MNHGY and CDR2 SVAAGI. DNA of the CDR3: TGTGCCAGCAGTTACGTCCTCTACAATGAGCAGTTCTTC. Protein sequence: CASSYVLYNEQFF.

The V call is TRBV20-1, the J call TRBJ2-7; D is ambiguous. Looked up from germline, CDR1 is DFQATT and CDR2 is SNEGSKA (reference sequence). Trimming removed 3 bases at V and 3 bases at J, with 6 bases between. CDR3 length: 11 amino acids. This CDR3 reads CSASDIYEQYF. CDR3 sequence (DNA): TGCAGTGCTAGCGATATCTACGAGCAGTACTTC.

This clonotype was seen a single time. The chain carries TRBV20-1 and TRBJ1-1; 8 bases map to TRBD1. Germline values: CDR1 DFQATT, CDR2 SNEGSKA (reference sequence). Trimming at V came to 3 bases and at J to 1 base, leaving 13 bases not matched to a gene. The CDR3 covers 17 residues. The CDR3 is CSASEIVTGGKNTEAFF. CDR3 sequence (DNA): TGCAGTGCTAGTGAAATCGTAACAGGGGGAAAGAACACTGAAGCTTTCTTT.

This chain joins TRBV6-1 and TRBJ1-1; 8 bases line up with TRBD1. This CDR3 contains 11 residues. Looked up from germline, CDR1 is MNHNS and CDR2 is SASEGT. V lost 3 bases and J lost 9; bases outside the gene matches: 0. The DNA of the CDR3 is TGTGCCAGCAGTGACAGGGGGCAAGCTTTCTTT. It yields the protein CASSDRGQAFF.

CDR3 protein: CSLVAGLSNTEAFF. CDR3 coding DNA: TGCAGCCTTGTGGCAGGGCTTTCGAACACTGAAGCTTTCTTT. V and J are TRBV29-1 and TRBJ1-1, with TRBD1 as a possible D gene (5 bases). Trimming removed 8 bases from V and 1 base from J, with 17 bases in between. The CDR3 length is 14 residues. Looked up from germline, CDR1 is SQVTM and CDR2 is ANQGSEA.

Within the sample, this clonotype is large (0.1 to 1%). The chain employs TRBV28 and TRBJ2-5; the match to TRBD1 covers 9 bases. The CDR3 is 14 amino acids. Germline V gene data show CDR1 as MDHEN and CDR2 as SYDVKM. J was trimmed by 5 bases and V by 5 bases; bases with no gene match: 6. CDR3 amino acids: CASSGDREGETQYF. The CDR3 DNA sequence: TGTGCCAGCAGTGGGGACAGGGAAGGGGAGACCCAGTACTTC.